This TCR beta chain was identified in a study of CD8+ T cells in alopecia areata. Study conclusions and caveats: Scalp specimens additionally yield sequences from normal skin's resident alphabeta T cells. Elevated clonality characterized lesional scalp relative to normal scalp, particularly in alopecia totalis/universalis.

Regarding this clone: Its target is not known.

Extracted from the samples, RNA was reverse transcribed into cDNA to serve as the sequencing template. Clones were read by immunoSEQ multiplex PCR, and TCRdb kept only the in-frame ones, dropping some. The data show some 22,000 clones, with 52% seen just once and approximately 29% held by the top ten. The CDR3 runs 14 residues. The germline V and J ends were trimmed by 0 bases and 4 bases, with 9 bases remaining between them. Germline V gene sequence: CDR1 MNHEY, CDR2 SVGAGI. The chain joins TRBV6-5 to TRBJ1-1; D is perhaps TRBD1 (6 bases). This receptor was obtained from a human donor with alopecia areata. Sequences were obtained from NKG2D-high CD8+ T cells sorted from blood. The CDR3: CASSYSEGGTEAFF. The CDR3 nucleotides read TGTGCCAGCAGTTACTCGGAGGGGGGCACTGAAGCTTTCTTT.